Listed below are T cell receptor beta chains from one sample, sequenced in a study of blood T cell repertoires in COVID-19. Repertoires were generated with immunoSEQ multiplex PCR, while TCRdb's copy carries only in-frame clones and drops some. There are fewer than 350,000 clones in the sample; approximately 88% occur only once, and approximately 8.5% lies in the top ten. Sequencing input: peripheral blood. Receptor source: a man aged 18 to 29 with active or convalescent COVID-19. Each CDR3 is given with its conserved first and last residue. The order of the fields is D gene, V gene, clone size, J gene, CDR3 protein, CDR3 DNA. D genes are given only for firm matches. Rows give clone size only sometimes, using once, few, many, or a class for an expanded clone.

.	TRBV12-5	.	TRBJ1-1	CASGEGKVVLNTEAFF	TGTGCTAGTGGGGAGGGGAAGGTAGTCCTAAACACTGAAGCTTTCTTT
TRBD1	TRBV27	.	TRBJ1-2	CASRTGTGDYYGYTF	TGTGCCAGCAGGACCGGGACAGGGGATTACTATGGCTACACCTTC
TRBD1	TRBV5-1	.	TRBJ2-2	CASQGASNTGELFF	TGCGCCAGTCAGGGGGCGTCGAACACCGGGGAGCTGTTTTTT
.	TRBV2	.	TRBJ1-2	CASSAARGAPYGYTF	TGTGCCAGCAGTGCAGCCAGGGGAGCCCCTTATGGCTACACCTTC
TRBD1	TRBV5-8	once	TRBJ2-5	CASSPWKGQGETQYF	TGTGCCAGCAGCCCCTGGAAGGGACAGGGAGAGACCCAGTACTTC
.	TRBV12-5	.	TRBJ1-1	CASGPDWNTEAFF	TGTGCTAGTGGTCCGGACTGGAACACTGAAGCTTTCTTT
.	TRBV6-5	.	TRBJ2-2	CASSYSTGLNTGELFF	TGTGCCAGCAGTTACTCGACTGGTCTGAACACCGGGGAGCTGTTTTTT
TRBD2	TRBV9	.	TRBJ2-3	CASSVSGGDTDTQYF	TGTGCCAGCAGCGTGTCCGGGGGGGACACAGATACGCAGTATTTT
TRBD1	TRBV13	.	TRBJ2-7	CASSPRQGTYEQYF	TGTGCCAGCAGCCCGAGACAGGGAACCTACGAGCAGTACTTC
.	TRBV29-1	.	TRBJ1-4	CSVVENEKLFF	TGCAGCGTAGTTGAGAATGAAAAACTGTTTTTT
TRBD1	TRBV10-3	.	TRBJ1-2	CATGQGGYTF	TGTGCCACCGGACAGGGAGGCTACACCTTC
TRBD2	TRBV3-1/TRBV3-2	.	TRBJ2-3	CASSARTSGAPTQYF	TGTGCCAGCAGCGCGCGGACTAGCGGGGCTCCTACGCAGTATTTT
.	TRBV18	.	TRBJ1-3	CASSSVPPSSGNTIYF	TGTGCCAGCTCAAGCGTGCCCCCGAGCTCTGGAAACACCATATATTTT
TRBD1	TRBV9	few	TRBJ2-3	CASSVEGTATDTQYF	TGTGCCAGCAGCGTAGAGGGGACAGCCACAGATACGCAGTATTTT
.	TRBV3-1/TRBV3-2	.	TRBJ2-7	CASSQVREPRRQYF	TGTGCCAGCAGCCAAGTCCGGGAACCTCGCCGGCAGTACTTC
TRBD1	TRBV11-2	.	TRBJ2-2	CASSYRGKEAGELFF	TGTGCCAGCAGCTACAGGGGAAAGGAGGCCGGGGAGCTGTTTTTT
TRBD2	TRBV10-2	.	TRBJ2-1	CASSDSGLAGRSSYNEQFF	TGCGCCAGCAGTGATTCTGGACTAGCGGGGCGGAGCTCCTACAATGAGCAGTTCTTC
.	TRBV2	.	TRBJ2-7	CASCGTQGRFIYEQYF	TGTGCCAGCTGCGGAACCCAGGGAAGGTTTATTTACGAGCAGTACTTC
TRBD1	TRBV19	.	TRBJ2-7	CASTQNRGDEQYF	TGTGCCAGTACCCAGAACAGGGGCGACGAGCAGTACTTC
TRBD2	TRBV7-2	.	TRBJ2-1	CASSSASGGYNEQFF	TGTGCCAGCAGCTCCGCTAGCGGGGGTTACAATGAGCAGTTCTTC
.	TRBV7-9	.	TRBJ1-5	CASSLALQPQHF	TGTGCCAGCAGCTTAGCTCTTCAGCCCCAGCATTTT
TRBD2	TRBV7-3	.	TRBJ2-1	CASSLYASGGVSYNEQFF	TGTGCCAGCAGCTTATATGCTAGCGGGGGGGTCTCCTACAATGAGCAGTTCTTC
.	TRBV19	few	TRBJ2-3	CASSDTGYTQYF	TGTGCCAGTTCAGACACAGGGTATACGCAGTATTTT
TRBD2	TRBV5-1	.	TRBJ2-3	CASSLALGSGGTDTQYF	TGCGCCAGCAGCTTGGCCTTAGGTAGCGGGGGCACAGATACGCAGTATTTT
.	TRBV7-9	.	TRBJ1-1	CASRSQDTEAFF	TGTGCCAGCAGAAGTCAGGACACTGAAGCTTTCTTT
.	TRBV7-9	.	TRBJ2-3	CASLSRWADTQYF	TGTGCCAGCCTCTCCAGGTGGGCAGATACGCAGTATTTT
.	TRBV7-7	.	TRBJ2-5	CASSLEIAAQETQYF	TGTGCCAGCAGTCTCGAGATAGCGGCCCAAGAGACCCAGTACTTC
TRBD1	TRBV12-5	.	TRBJ2-5	CASGPSRQGVGETQYF	TGTGCTAGTGGTCCGAGTCGACAGGGGGTGGGGGAGACCCAGTACTTC
TRBD1	TRBV6-6	.	TRBJ2-7	CASSLTGGRIEQYF	TGTGCCAGCAGTTTAACAGGGGGCCGGATCGAGCAGTACTTC
.	TRBV19	.	TRBJ1-1	CASSHGSYNTEAFF	TGTGCCAGTAGTCACGGGAGCTATAACACTGAAGCTTTCTTT